Included here is one TCR beta chain sequence, with context. No antigen is known for it. V lost 4 bases, J lost 5 bases, and 15 bases lay in between. CDR1 and CDR2 (germline): LGHNA, YSLEER. The CDR3 contains 14 residues. TCR beta sequences were obtained from blood CD8+ and CD4+ T cells. The TEMRA cells underwent FACS enrichment, while the CD8+ and CD4+ T cells underwent negative isolation. Reverse transcription of roughly 0.5 to 1 ug RNA used random hexamers. immunoSEQ multiplex PCR amplified TCR beta CDR3 across 54 Vbeta, 13 Jbeta. TCRdb used MiXCR to reprocess the immunoSEQ multiplex PCR reads, holding one entry per CDR3 protein. This table has some 63,000 distinct CDR3 sequences, about 94% appearing once. This entry belongs to a study of CD8 T cells in Susac syndrome. Regarding the study as a whole: It was acknowledged in the study that the number of individuals who were included in its TCR sequencing and HLA analysis was relatively small.

The receptor was isolated from a human donor with multiple sclerosis. The sample consisted of CD8+ T cells from PBMCs. The chain employs TRBV4-3 and TRBJ2-7; D not resolved. The CDR3 sequence is CASSRGIGLDEQYF. CDR3 bases: TGCGCCAGCAGCCGGGGTATAGGGCTCGACGAGCAGTACTTC.